This T cell receptor beta chain was retrieved from a study of human T cells and chemical hapten exposure (dated by TCRdb to the early 2020s). The study in broad terms: For sensitization, 2% DPC in acetone was applied to a 2 cm by 2 cm area of upper inner arm skin. Patients additionally received weekly therapeutic DPC doses to the scalp throughout the roughly 26-week study period. Patch testing was performed on the upper back with Finn chambers containing 0.01% DPC, and the patch tests were scored after 6 days according to International Contact Dermatitis Research Group standards. The patient cohort, mostly female, included alopecia areata with under or over 50% scalp involvement, alopecia totalis and alopecia universalis. Libraries were pooled for sequencing, and per-sample TCR yields varied mainly because of small differences in library volumes within the pool. The study tracked peripheral blood TCR repertoire changes in vivo during primary and secondary sensitization to the hapten diphenylcyclopropenone (DPC) in alopecia patients. Blood samples were taken from patients before sensitization (week 0) and then at 2, 6 and about 24 weeks after DPC sensitization. Nearly 30 alopecia patients gave blood for TCR sequencing at one to four time points (pre-sensitization, 2, 6 and 24 weeks).

A remark on this clonotype: Its specific antigen is unknown. No base quality values were provided; no much bigger clone lies one nucleotide off.

Library generation was performed with RACE. The data were produced on a NextSeq 500. Library preparation attached unique molecular identifiers to individual cDNA molecules for quantitative, reproducible TCR counting. From each blood RNA sample, both TCR alpha and TCR beta chains were sequenced. The original pipeline was this. A median of about 100,000 TCRs per sample was observed, with a range of about 23,224 to 690,600. V, J and CDR3 annotation of the TCR reads was carried out using the Decombinator software suite. Every sample was subsampled to the same number of TCRs (28,000) for the PS versus PT1 abundance plots. Expanded TCRs were defined as absent before sensitization and observed at least eight times at the 2-week time point. TCRdb's own reprocessing of the public reads used fastp at Q25 and MiXCR and kept productive beta chains. Rows merge per CDR3 protein into single entries with the most common DNA and genes. These V and J calls are TCRdb output, not the study's own analysis. Present in this sample are about 270,000 distinct CDR3 sequences, approximately 7.5% of which were seen just once. The ten top clones hold roughly 1.2% of the sample.

V sheds 3 bases and J sheds 2 bases, leaving 8 bases between their ends. The CDR3 goes from the cysteine to the phenylalanine over 15 residues. The kept DNA is CDR3 alone, 45 bases in frame from the first base. From the germline V gene, CDR1 is LGHNA and CDR2 is YSLEER. In the paper's terms, the time point label means: pre-sensitization, week 0. The treatment or condition label, as the study defines it: therapeutic diphenylcyclopropenone sensitization with weekly scalp DPC. At every patch-test visit, the blood draw took place before the patch test was put on. Eligible patients were aged 18 to 70, diagnosed with alopecia, deemed suitable for DPC therapy, and excluded if pregnant. Total RNA was extracted from unfractionated whole blood that had been collected in Tempus Blood RNA tubes. Results the study describes overall, beyond this receptor: Compared with pre-sensitization or healthy control sets, expanded TCRs formed significantly more large CDR3 similarity clusters, which is consistent with antigen-driven responses. The number of PT1 expanded TCRs positively correlated with patch test score, significant at thresholds 8, 16 and 32 but not 4. Repeated subsampling changed both the strength of the expansion versus patch-test correlation and the threshold at which that correlation became significant. No change with DPC sensitization was found in the number of TCRs above 1 in 1000 frequency, and no evidence of global repertoire structure alterations was found. Because all patients had alopecia, a presumed autoimmune disease, the immune response of the patients might differ from that of healthy individuals.

The starting material was whole blood, obtained in connection with sensitization to the hapten diphenylcyclopropenone (DPC). The V and J genes are TRBV4-3 and TRBJ2-6; no D gene can be assigned with confidence. The clonotype was recovered from a man aged 18 to 29 with alopecia areata. Some clones in this sample may be carry-over from other donors' samples. The CDR3 protein: CASSQRSPGANVLTF. The DNA reads TGCGCCAGCAGCCAGCGGTCGCCTGGGGCCAACGTCCTGACTTTC.